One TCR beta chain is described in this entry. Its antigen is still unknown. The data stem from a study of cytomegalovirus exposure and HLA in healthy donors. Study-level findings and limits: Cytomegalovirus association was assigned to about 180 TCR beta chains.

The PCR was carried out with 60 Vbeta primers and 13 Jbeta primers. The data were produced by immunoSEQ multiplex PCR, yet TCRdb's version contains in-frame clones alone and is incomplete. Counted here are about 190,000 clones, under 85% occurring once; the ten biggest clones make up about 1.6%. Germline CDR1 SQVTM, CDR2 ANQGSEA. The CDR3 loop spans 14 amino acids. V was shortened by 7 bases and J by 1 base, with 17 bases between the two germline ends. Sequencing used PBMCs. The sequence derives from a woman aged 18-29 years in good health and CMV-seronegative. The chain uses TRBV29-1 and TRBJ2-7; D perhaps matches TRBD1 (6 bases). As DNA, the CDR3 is TGCAGCGCGATAGGACAGTCCGGATCCTACGAGCAGTACTTC. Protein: CSAIGQSGSYEQYF.